This entry lists 8 T cell receptor beta chains sequenced from one sample in a study of blood T cells in healthy people across ages. Primed by a sample-barcoded 5' primer and a J-beta primer mix, a second PCR proceeded for 7 to 11 cycles. In TCRdb, the 5' RACE reads were re-called with MiXCR into one record per CDR3 protein. Altogether over a million distinct CDR3 sequences are present, approximately 25% being singletons, with the ten largest covering 0.75%. This sample was shared with a second study, whose subject was T cells of mothers and their children.

The specimen sequenced was blood. The receptor set was obtained from a girl aged 2-9 years in good health.

Notes on this clonotype: At one of its ends the junction is not consistent with the germline gene, which may arise from a read error. The V and J genes are TRBV3-1 and TRBJ2-1; either TRBD1 or TRBD2 may fit D (5 bases each). Germline CDR1 and CDR2: LGHDT and YNNKEL (reference sequence). This CDR3 has 14 residues. As DNA, the CDR3 is TGTGCCAGCAGCTACTACGGGGCCTACAACGAGCAGTTCTTC. As protein: CASSYYGAYNEQFF.

The chain couples TRBV5-1 to TRBJ1-6; D not resolved. The CDR3 has 15 amino acids. Germline lookup yields CDR1 SGHRS and CDR2 YFSETQ. Trimming cost V 0 bases and J 7 bases, with 11 bases left between them. DNA for the CDR3: TGCGCCAGCAGCTTGGAGCCGGGTTGGAATTCACCCCTCCACTTT. Its protein product is CASSLEPGWNSPLHF.

This clonotype showed up just once. The gene calls are TRBV15 and TRBJ2-1; D not certain. The ends were cut back, 0 bases at V and 6 bases at J, with 6 bases in the middle. In germline, CDR1 is LNHNV, CDR2 YYDKDF (reference sequence). CDR3 size: 13 residues. CDR3 sequence reads: CATSRDYANEQFF. Here the CDR3 DNA reads TGTGCCACCAGCAGAGATTACGCCAATGAGCAGTTCTTC.

This chain connects TRBV2 to TRBJ1-4; D is undetermined. Germline assignment: CDR1 SNHLY and CDR2 FYNNEI. CDR3 size: 14 residues. V dropped 7 bases and J dropped 3 bases, with 12 bases sitting between them. CDR3 in amino acids: CASKETDPNEKLFF. As DNA, the CDR3 is TGTGCCAGCAAGGAGACGGATCCTAATGAAAAACTGTTTTTT.

This chain links TRBV27 with TRBJ2-5, with D perhaps TRBD1 (6 bases). Trimming left V 3 bases short and J 5 bases short, with 19 bases between. This CDR3 is built from 16 residues. In germline, CDR1 is MNHEY, CDR2 SMNVEV (reference sequence). The CDR3 loop reads CASSFSPFRQAETQYF. The CDR3 bases are TGTGCCAGCAGTTTTTCCCCCTTTCGACAGGCTGAGACCCAGTACTTC.

In its sample, this clonotype was seen a few times. V and J are TRBV16 and TRBJ1-5, with 8 nucleotides matching TRBD1. The V gene's germline CDR1 is KGHSY and CDR2 FQNENV. V lost 8 bases, J lost 5 bases, and 5 bases stayed unmatched. This CDR3 has 13 amino acids. This CDR3 is CASRTGPDQPQHF. CDR3 DNA sequence: TGTGCCAGCCGGACAGGGCCAGATCAGCCCCAGCATTTT. The whole variable domain, filled in from reference TRBV16 and TRBJ1-5, reads GEEVAQTPKHLVRGEGQKAKLYCAPIKGHSYVFWYQQVLKNEFKFLISFQNENVFDETGMPKERFSAKCLPNSPCSLEIQATKLEDSAVYFCASRTGPDQPQHFGDGTRLSIL.

This clonotype was seen a handful of times. The chain combines TRBV20-1 with TRBJ1-5; possibly TRBD1 for D (5 bases). The V and J ends lost 0 bases and 9 bases respectively, with 18 bases between them. This CDR3 has 15 amino acids. Per the germline V gene, CDR1 is DFQATT and CDR2 is SNEGSKA (reference sequence). The CDR3: CSAREGAEGTRPQHF. CDR3 coding DNA: TGCAGTGCTAGAGAAGGGGCCGAAGGGACGAGGCCCCAGCATTTT.

CDR3 sequence: CASSSVLPSGGDEQFF. In DNA, the CDR3 is TGTGCCAGCAGCTCCGTCCTCCCTAGCGGGGGGGATGAGCAGTTCTTC. The chain employs TRBV7-2 and TRBJ2-5, with TRBD2 matching over 12 bases. The J call may be faulty, since TRBJ2-1 better matches the DNA end. Germline CDR1 and CDR2: SGHTA and FQGNSA. This CDR3 has 16 residues.